The 5 T cell receptor beta chains below come from one sample, sequenced in a study of T cells in Graves' hyperthyroidism and ophthalmopathy. Template material for amplifying TCR beta CDR3 regions consisted of RNA transcripts. HTBI primers drove first-round RT-PCR of the TCR CDR3. TCRdb re-analysed the multiplex PCR reads in MiXCR, keeping a single row per CDR3 protein. This table holds approximately 400,000 distinct CDR3 sequences, approximately 25% found once. The sample taken for sequencing was blood. The origin of the receptors is a man aged 50 to 59 with Graves' hyperthyroidism.

This clonotype has only a few counts. The chain combines TRBV27 with TRBJ2-1; the match to TRBD1 covers 8 bases. The CDR3 consists of 15 residues. From germline, CDR1 is MNHEY and CDR2 SMNVEV (reference sequence). V shed 1 base and J 12 bases; nucleotides not matched to a gene: 11. Written as DNA, the CDR3 is TGTGCCAGCAGTTTATTTGGGCAGGGGGCTATGGGGCAGTTCTTC. Translated, it gives CASSLFGQGAMGQFF.

The chain uses TRBV30 and TRBJ2-7; 7 bases fit TRBD1. Germline lookup yields CDR1 GTSNPN and CDR2 SVGIG (reference sequence). The CDR3 sequence is 12 residues long. Losses at the gene ends were 1 base for V and 6 bases for J; bases not matched to a gene: 3. DNA for the CDR3: TGTGCCTGGAGTGCGACAGGGATCGAGCAGTACTTC. It yields the protein CAWSATGIEQYF.

The rearrangement uses TRBV27 and TRBJ1-4; the match to TRBD1 covers 7 bases. Germline V lookup: CDR1 MNHEY, CDR2 SMNVEV (reference sequence). V lost 3 bases and J lost 8; bases outside the gene matches: 9. CDR3 length: 15 amino acids. CDR3 in DNA: TGTGCCAGCAGTTTGAGGGGGCCAGGGCGGGAAAAACTGTTTTTT. Translated, it gives CASSLRGPGREKLFF.

The chain carries TRBV7-9 and TRBJ2-1; D ambiguous. Between the trimmed V and J ends, which lost 4 bases and 0 bases, there was a span of 10 bases. CDR1 is SEHNR, CDR2 FQNEAQ, per germline (reference sequence). The CDR3 length is 15 residues. DNA for the CDR3: TGTGCCAGCAGCTGGACCCTCCGCTCCTACAATGAGCAGTTCTTC. Its translation: CASSWTLRSYNEQFF.

The chain uses TRBV20-1 and TRBJ2-3; 10 nucleotides align to TRBD2. CDR1 is DFQATT and CDR2 is SNEGSKA in the germline V gene (reference sequence). V lost 6 bases and J lost 6; bases outside the gene matches: 12. The CDR3 totals 15 residues. The CDR3 DNA reads as TGCAGTGCCCACTCAAGCGGGAGGGGTGGGGATACGCAGTATTTT. Protein sequence: CSAHSSGRGGDTQYF.